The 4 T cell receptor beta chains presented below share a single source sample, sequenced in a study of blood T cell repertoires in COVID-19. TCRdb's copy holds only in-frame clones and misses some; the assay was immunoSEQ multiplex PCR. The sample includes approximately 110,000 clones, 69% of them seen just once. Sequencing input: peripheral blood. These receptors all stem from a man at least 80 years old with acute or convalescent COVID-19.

CDR3 residues: CASSMYGGGSYNEQFF. In nucleotides, the CDR3 is TGTGCCAGTAGTATGTATGGCGGGGGATCCTACAATGAGCAGTTCTTC. The chain has TRBV19 and TRBJ2-1; 7 bases agree with TRBD2. Trimming cost V 3 bases and J 1 base; bases outside gene matches: 6. The CDR3 has 16 residues. CDR1 LNHDA and CDR2 SQIVND come from the germline V gene (reference sequence).

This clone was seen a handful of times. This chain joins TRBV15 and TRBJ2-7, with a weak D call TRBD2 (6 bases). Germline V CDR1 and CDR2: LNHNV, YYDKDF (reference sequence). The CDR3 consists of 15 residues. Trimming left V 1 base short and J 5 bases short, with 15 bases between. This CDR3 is CATSRGGRETNEQYF. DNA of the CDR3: TGTGCCACCAGCAGAGGAGGACGGGAGACGAACGAGCAGTACTTC.

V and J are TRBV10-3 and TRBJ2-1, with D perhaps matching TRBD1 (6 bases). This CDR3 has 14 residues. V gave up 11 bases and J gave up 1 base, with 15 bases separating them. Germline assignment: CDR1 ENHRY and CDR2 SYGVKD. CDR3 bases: TGTGCCGTCCTCCCGGGACAATCCTACAATGAGCAGTTCTTC. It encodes CAVLPGQSYNEQFF.

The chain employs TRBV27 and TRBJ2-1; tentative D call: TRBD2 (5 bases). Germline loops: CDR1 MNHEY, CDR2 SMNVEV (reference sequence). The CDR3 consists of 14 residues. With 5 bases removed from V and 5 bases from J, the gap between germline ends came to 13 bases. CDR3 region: CASSPISGNNEQFF. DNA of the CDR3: TGTGCCAGCAGTCCGATCTCGGGGAACAATGAGCAGTTCTTC.